A single sample is the source of the 9 T cell receptor beta chains below, sequenced in a study of metastatic and nonmetastatic thyroid tumors. Patients underwent thyroid surgery, and none had received any treatment before it. From the PCR reads, TCRdb re-called clones with MiXCR. The table shows about 22,000 clones, with roughly 15% occurring only once. What was sequenced was tumor tissue. These receptors originate from a female donor with papillary thyroid cancer or a benign thyroid nodule (not recorded which). Some clones in this sample may be carry-over from other donors' samples.

The chain recombines TRBV6-1 with TRBJ1-2; no definite D call. The V and J ends lost 11 bases and 0 bases respectively, with 10 bases between them. The CDR3 spans 12 residues. The germline CDR1 and CDR2 sequences are MNHNS and SASEGT. The CDR3 nucleotides are TGTGCCTGCATCGTAGCTAACTATGGCTACACCTTC. This gives the protein CACIVANYGYTF.

This clone occurred many times. The V and J genes are TRBV2 and TRBJ1-4; no clear D. CDR3 size: 13 residues. Trimming removed 0 bases at V and 8 bases at J, with 7 bases between. CDR1 is SNHLY, CDR2 FYNNEI, per germline. CDR3 coding DNA: TGTGCCAGCAGTGAAGCAACGTCGGAAAAACTGTTTTTT. Translation gives CASSEATSEKLFF.

This chain links TRBV7-8 with TRBJ2-2, with 7 positions matching TRBD1. The CDR3 length is 15 residues. Germline CDR1 SGHVS, CDR2 FQNEAQ. J lost 1 base, V lost 5 bases, and 4 bases had no gene match. This CDR3 reads CASSPTGVNTGELFF. The CDR3 DNA sequence: TGTGCCAGCAGCCCTACAGGGGTGAACACCGGGGAGCTGTTTTTT.

This clone was picked up many times. The CDR3 region has the DNA TGCAGTGCTAGTCCTGCTAGCGGGAGGACCACAGATACGCAGTATTTT. Translation: CSASPASGRTTDTQYF. This chain connects TRBV20-1 to TRBJ2-3; 11 nucleotides align to TRBD2. Germline loops: CDR1 DFQATT, CDR2 SNEGSKA (reference sequence). The CDR3 covers 16 residues. V trimming: 3 bases; J trimming: 2 bases; junction bases outside the gene matches: 7.

This clone was seen ten or more times. The same CDR3 can be traced to other DNA sequences in this sample. The J gene is TRBJ1-4, the V gene TRBV5-6; 7 positions agree with TRBD1. Germline V gene sequence: CDR1 SGHDT, CDR2 YYEEEE. Trimming cost V 0 bases and J 6 bases; bases outside gene matches: 5. CDR3 length: 15 residues. Written as DNA, the CDR3 is TGTGCCAGCAGCTTGGGCGACAGGGAACATGAAAAACTGTTTTTT. It is translated as CASSLGDREHEKLFF.

This clone was observed many times. The chain uses TRBV7-2 and TRBJ1-1, with D possibly matching TRBD1 (5 bases). Germline assignment: CDR1 SGHTA and CDR2 FQGNSA. Trimming took 1 base from V and 0 from J, leaving 15 bases between them. There are 17 residues in the CDR3. CDR3 in amino acids: CASSLGLIWGVNTEAFF. The CDR3 DNA reads TGTGCCAGCAGCTTAGGGCTGATCTGGGGGGTGAACACTGAAGCTTTCTTT. The full variable domain, rest sourced from reference TRBV7-2 and TRBJ1-1, is GAGVSQSPSNKVTEKGKDVELRCDPISGHTALYWYRQSLGQGLEFLIYFQGNSAPDKSGLPSDRFSAERTGGSVSTLTIQRTQQEDSAVYLCASSLGLIWGVNTEAFFGQGTRLTVV.

This clone has ten or more counts. The junction and the germline gene differ at one end; a read error may be behind it. This chain joins TRBV20-1 and TRBJ1-4; D possibly corresponds to TRBD1 (5 bases). The CDR3 runs to 14 residues. In germline, CDR1 is DFQATT, CDR2 SNEGSKA (reference sequence). CDR3 nucleotides: TGCAGTGCTAGATCGGGGGGGACTAATGAAAAACCGTTTTTT. Its protein product is CSARSGGTNEKPFF.

This clone has at least ten counts. The chain's CDR3 is CASSQQGTLAGTGELFF. The CDR3 nucleotides are TGTGCCAGCAGCCAACAAGGGACCCTAGCGGGCACCGGGGAGCTGTTTTTT. The rearrangement links TRBV2 to TRBJ2-2; TRBD2 matches at 8 bases. The CDR3 is 17 residues long. Germline CDR1 SNHLY, CDR2 FYNNEI. V was pared by 6 bases and J by 4 bases, with 13 bases of the junction left unmatched.

This clone was counted many times. In the same sample, other DNA sequences code for this CDR3. The chain combines TRBV15 with TRBJ2-1, with D perhaps matching TRBD1 (6 bases). V lost 5 bases, J lost 0 bases, and 11 bases lay in between. The CDR3 covers 15 residues. Germline V lookup: CDR1 LNHNV, CDR2 YYDKDF (reference sequence). This CDR3 is CATSGTGSSYNEQFF. The CDR3 DNA reads TGTGCCACCAGCGGAACAGGGAGCTCCTACAATGAGCAGTTCTTC.